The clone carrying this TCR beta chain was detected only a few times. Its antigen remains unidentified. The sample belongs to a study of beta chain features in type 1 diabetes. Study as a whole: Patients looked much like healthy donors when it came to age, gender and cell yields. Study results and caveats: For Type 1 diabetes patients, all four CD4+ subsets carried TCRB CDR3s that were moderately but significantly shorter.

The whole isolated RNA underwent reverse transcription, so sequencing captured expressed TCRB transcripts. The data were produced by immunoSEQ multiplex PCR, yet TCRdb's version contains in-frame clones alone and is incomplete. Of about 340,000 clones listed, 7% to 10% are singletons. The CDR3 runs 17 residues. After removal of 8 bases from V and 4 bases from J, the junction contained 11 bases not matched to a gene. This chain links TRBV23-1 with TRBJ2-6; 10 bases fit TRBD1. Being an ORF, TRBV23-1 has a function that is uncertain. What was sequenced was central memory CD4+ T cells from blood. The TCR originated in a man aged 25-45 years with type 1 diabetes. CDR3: CASGTGTGDKGANVLTF. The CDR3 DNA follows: TGCGCCAGCGGAACCGGGACAGGGGATAAAGGGGCCAACGTCCTGACTTTC.